This T cell receptor (beta chain) comes out of a study of beta chain features in type 1 diabetes listed by TCRdb under 2018. Study-level background: Mean age, gender distribution, total cell number and subset yield were not different between patients and healthy donors. A total of about 100,000,000 sorted cells were examined across all samples, and RNA yield correlated strongly with the number of cells per subset. The study compared the TCRB repertoires of sorted circulating CD4+ T cell subsets in recently diagnosed type 1 diabetes patients with those in matched healthy donors. Regulatory and stem cell-like memory subsets were obtained from only 8 patients and roughly eight healthy donors, while naive and central memory subsets were obtained from all 30 or so donors. The research as a whole found: Patients with type 1 diabetes made fewer insertions and deleted more nucleotides at VDJ recombination sites, implying thymic rearrangement abnormalities. The naive, central memory and regulatory TCRB repertoires appeared to resemble one another more closely among patients than among healthy donors. Because the HLA sub-analyses included only small numbers of individuals, any influence of HLA type on TCRB rearrangement was left unresolved. A moderate but significant shortening of TCRB CDR3 length was observed in type 1 diabetes patients in all four CD4+ subsets. Shorter templates might be favored by PCR, yet because patient and control samples were amplified and corrected together, any such skew would affect both groups equally. Sequencing cDNA rather than genomic DNA could over-represent highly expressing activated cells, although activation and CD3 levels did not differ between groups.

Each donor gave one peripheral blood draw, averaging approximately 110 mL, which was collected into heparinised tubes. Using a panel that included CD45RO, CCR7, CD25, CD127, CD95 and CD27, naive, central memory, regulatory and stem cell-like memory CD4+ T cells were sorted on a BD FACSAria II. A purity above 98% was achieved for all sorted populations. Right away, PBMCs were isolated by Lymphoprep density gradient centrifugation and were stained directly, with no culture step. Samples were stained and sorted in pairs, with one healthy donor and one patient per experiment, so that batch effects were minimized. With respect to this clone: This receptor's antigen is unknown. No base quality information exists; no much larger clone differs at one position.

CDR3 length: 12 amino acids, cysteine to phenylalanine. Left in the record is the CDR3 DNA by itself, 36 bases read in frame from the first base. CDR1 and CDR2 are read off the germline V gene as SGHAT and FQNNGV. V is shortened by 1 base, J by 4 bases, and the region joining them spans 3 bases. All of the isolated RNA was reverse transcribed with the High Capacity cDNA Reverse Transcription Kit, so expressed TCRB transcripts were sequenced. Deep immunoSEQ sequencing was applied to naive, central memory and regulatory T cell samples, giving an average of roughly 3.3 million total reads per sample. Sorted cells were lysed in RLT buffer and RNA was extracted with DNase-treated RNeasy Micro or Mini kits, depending on cell number. To prevent cross-contamination, every cell subset was processed on its own, while patient and healthy donor samples were processed together. TCRB sequences were amplified from cDNA with the immunoSEQ multiplex PCR, producing 87-bp fragments spanning the CDR3 region. Sequencing of the amplicons was done on the Illumina HiSeq platform. In the paper's pipeline: PCR bias was computationally corrected using synthetic template baselines, reads within Hamming distance 2 were collapsed, and singletons that could not be merged were discarded. Reads were aligned against IMGT so that V, D and J genes, CDR3 length and insertions or deletions at six rearrangement sites could be assigned. Within each subset, clonotype counts were normalized to sorted cell number, after which true diversity and Gini coefficients were computed with the tcR R package. The overlap coefficient, calculated on TCRB nucleotide sequences, was used to quantify repertoire sharing. Out-of-frame TCRB sequences from naive cells were analyzed as a proxy for the pre-selection repertoire. Drawn from immuneACCESS, this table holds only the in-frame rearrangements with V and J called that TCRdb kept. Clones are partly lost; checked studies trace under half to an unresolved V gene and leave the rest unexplained. V, J and clone size were drawn from that table, and D and trimming were deduced from the DNA. This sample lists about 900,000 clones; roughly 16% were detected once. The ten largest account for 0.02% to 0.03% of the sample.

Rearrangement joined TRBV11-2 to TRBJ2-3, with no D gene named confidently. The clonotype originates from a woman younger than 35 in good health. Sample: naive CD4+ T cells from blood. The sample's cell subset or site label is to be understood as: true naive CD4+ T cells. The CDR3 reads CASSLVADTQYF. The DNA sequence is as follows: TGTGCCAGCAGCTTAGTAGCAGATACGCAGTATTTT.